One and the same sample provided the 24 T cell receptor beta chains below, sequenced in a study. TCRdb ran MiXCR on the reads and lists one entry per CDR3 protein. The repertoire holds about 4,500 distinct CDR3 sequences, roughly 8.4% seen once, with approximately 9.4% in the top ten. Sample: CD4+ T cells from synovial fluid. The receptors originated from a human donor with rheumatoid arthritis.

This clonotype is classed as medium-sized (0.01 to 0.1%). This chain links TRBV7-2 with TRBJ2-1; either TRBD1 or TRBD2 may supply D (5 bases each). CDR1 and CDR2 from the germline V gene are SGHTA and FQGNSA. CDR3 length equals 15 residues. Trimming removed 1 base at V and 8 bases at J, with 15 bases between. The CDR3 reads CASSLVGTPGYEQFF. CDR3 in DNA: TGTGCCAGCAGCTTAGTAGGGACCCCCGGGTATGAGCAGTTCTTC.

About this clonotype itself: This could be a read error, since a much larger clone is one nucleotide away. In this CDR3 the conserved last residue, phenylalanine or tryptophan, is missing, so a read error is likely. The chain links TRBV28 to TRBJ1-1; D is unclear. Germline V gene lookup returns CDR1 MDHEN and CDR2 SYDVKM. The germline V and J ends were trimmed by 8 bases and 5 bases, with 15 bases remaining between them. This CDR3 region has 13 residues. CDR3 residues: CASGRVGITEAFI. The CDR3 coding sequence is TGTGCCAGCGGACGGGTTGGAATAACTGAAGCTTTCATT.

This clonotype has at least ten counts. The V and J genes are TRBV20-1 and TRBJ2-1; 12 bases are shared with TRBD2. In germline, CDR1 is DFQATT, CDR2 SNEGSKA (reference sequence). There are 13 residues in the CDR3. V shed 5 bases and J 9 bases; nucleotides not matched to a gene: 5. The CDR3 DNA sequence: TGCAGTGCTGGAGGACTAGCGGGATTTGAGCAGTTCTTC. This translates into CSAGGLAGFEQFF.

This clonotype is categorized as medium-sized. The V and J genes are TRBV20-1 and TRBJ2-3, with D perhaps matching TRBD1 (6 bases). Germline V gene sequence: CDR1 DFQATT, CDR2 SNEGSKA (reference sequence). CDR3 size: 14 residues. V was clipped by 6 bases and J by 5 bases, with 18 bases between them. The CDR3 reads CSAAGERTLDTQYF. The CDR3 DNA follows: TGCAGTGCCGCAGGGGAGCGGACTCTAGATACGCAGTATTTT.

This clonotype counts as medium-sized (0.01 to 0.1%). This rearrangement joins TRBV7-2 to TRBJ2-6; 9 positions match TRBD2. The V gene end was trimmed by 2 bases and the J gene end by 0 bases; junction bases not matched to a gene: 2. This CDR3 spans 17 amino acids. Looked up from germline, CDR1 is SGHTA and CDR2 is FQGNSA. The CDR3 reads CASSLLAGTSGANVLTF. The CDR3 region has the DNA TGTGCCAGCAGCTTACTAGCGGGGACCTCTGGGGCCAACGTCCTGACTTTC.

By frequency in the sample, this clonotype is medium-sized. The V gene is TRBV2, the J gene TRBJ2-1, with TRBD1 identical over 7 bases. J gave up 7 bases and V 7 bases, and 7 bases lay outside the gene matches. CDR3 length: 13 residues. The germline V gene has CDR1 SNHLY and CDR2 FYNNEI. The CDR3 DNA reads as TGTGCCAGCACCCTTGACAGGGTGAATGAGCAGTTCTTC. Translation gives CASTLDRVNEQFF.

This clonotype was seen at least ten times. V and J are TRBV28 and TRBJ1-5; 9 nucleotides align to TRBD1. CDR3 size: 16 residues. Looked up from germline, CDR1 is MDHEN and CDR2 is SYDVKM. After removal of 4 bases from V and 8 bases from J, the junction contained 12 bases not matched to a gene. The CDR3 is CASSSLRTGVMKPQHF. Written as DNA, the CDR3 is TGTGCCAGCAGTTCTCTTCGGACAGGGGTGATGAAGCCCCAGCATTTT.

This clonotype was observed a few times. The rearrangement joins TRBV6-5 to TRBJ2-3, with TRBD1 as a possible D gene (6 bases). Trimming took off 4 bases at V and 0 bases at J, with 14 bases between the two ends. Germline CDR1 reads MNHEY; CDR2 reads SVGAGI. The CDR3 extends over 16 amino acids. CDR3 coding DNA: TGTGCCAGCAGTTCCATTTACAGGGACAGCACAGATACGCAGTATTTT. Amino acid sequence: CASSSIYRDSTDTQYF.

In its sample, this clonotype was seen many times. The V gene is TRBV5-1, the J gene TRBJ1-1; a weak D match, TRBD1 (5 bases). This CDR3 has 15 amino acids. V dropped 4 bases and J dropped 0 bases, with 13 bases sitting between them. CDR1 and CDR2 (germline): SGHRS, YFSETQ. The CDR3: CASSHGDGLNTEAFF. The CDR3 DNA sequence: TGCGCCAGCAGCCACGGGGACGGGTTGAACACTGAAGCTTTCTTT.

This clonotype showed up just a few times. The CDR3 loop is CASSSQSRTEAFF. In DNA, the CDR3 is TGTGCCAGCAGCTCCCAGAGTCGGACTGAAGCTTTCTTT. The V gene is TRBV11-2, the J gene TRBJ1-1; no clear D gene. CDR3 length equals 13 residues. CDR1 is SGHAT, CDR2 FQNNGV, per germline. V was clipped by 4 bases and J by 5 bases, with 11 bases between them.

This clonotype is judged medium-sized (0.01 to 0.1%). This sequence joins TRBV24-1 and TRBJ2-1; 11 bases map to TRBD2. Germline CDR1 reads KGHDR; CDR2 reads SFDVKD. The V segment lost 9 bases and the J segment 7 bases; nucleotides outside the gene matches: 1. The CDR3 length is 12 residues. For the CDR3, the DNA is TGTGCCACCGGGACTAGCGGTAATGAGCAGTTCTTC. Its translation: CATGTSGNEQFF.

V gene TRBV7-9 combines with J gene TRBJ2-3; 10 bases agree with TRBD2. CDR1 is SEHNR and CDR2 is FQNEAQ in the germline V gene (reference sequence). The length of the CDR3 is 14 residues. With 4 bases clipped from V and 4 bases from J, the junction kept 2 bases outside the gene matches. CDR3 nucleotides: TGTGCCAGCAGCTCAGCGGGAGGGCCAGATACGCAGTATTTT. Its protein product is CASSSAGGPDTQYF.

Judged by abundance, this clonotype is medium-sized. V and J are TRBV28 and TRBJ1-5; 9 bases align to TRBD1. The CDR3 extends over 16 amino acids. Germline CDR1 and CDR2: MDHEN and SYDVKM. The V and J ends lost 6 bases and 4 bases, in that order; junction bases with no gene match: 10. The CDR3 sequence: CASSPHGTGFNQPQHF. The CDR3 bases are TGTGCCAGCAGCCCCCACGGGACAGGGTTTAATCAGCCCCAGCATTTT.

This clonotype is labeled medium-sized. V is TRBV5-1 and J is TRBJ2-3, with D unclear. The CDR3 spans 12 residues. V lost 1 base to trimming and J lost 5 bases, with 5 bases between them. Germline loops: CDR1 SGHRS, CDR2 YFSETQ. The CDR3 nucleotides read TGCGCCAGCAGCTTGAACGGAGATACGCAGTATTTT. It specifies CASSLNGDTQYF.

This clonotype was seen many times. The V gene is TRBV24-1, the J gene TRBJ2-2, with unresolved D. Germline V gene data show CDR1 as KGHDR and CDR2 as SFDVKD. Trimming removed 5 bases at V and 5 bases at J, with 2 bases between. The CDR3 is 11 amino acids. CDR3 sequence reads: CATSGTGELFF. DNA for the CDR3: TGTGCCACCAGTGGTACCGGGGAGCTGTTTTTT.

At least ten counts were recorded for this clonotype. The chain is built from TRBV6-1 and TRBJ2-5, with D perhaps matching TRBD2 (5 bases). The CDR3 length is 13 residues. Germline CDR1 is MNHNS and CDR2 is SASEGT. Written as DNA, the CDR3 is TGTGCAGCAGCGAGGGAATACCAAGAGACCCAGTACTTC. Residues: CAAAREYQETQYF.

This clonotype was observed many times. This chain links TRBV3-1 with TRBJ1-1; D is uncertain. There are 12 residues in the CDR3. Trimming took 2 bases from V and 6 from J, leaving 7 bases between them. Germline CDR1 and CDR2: LGHDT and YNNKEL (reference sequence). The CDR3 DNA reads as TGTGCCAGCAGCCAAACTCGGGCTGAAGCTTTCTTT. It codes for CASSQTRAEAFF.

This clonotype was found once. The genes are TRBV15 and TRBJ2-1; 9 bases are a match to TRBD1. J lost 12 bases, V lost 0 bases, and 3 bases had no gene match. Looked up from germline, CDR1 is LNHNV and CDR2 is YYDKDF (reference sequence). The CDR3 loop spans 13 amino acids. CDR3 sequence reads: CATSRDQGQGQFF. Written as DNA, the CDR3 is TGTGCCACCAGCAGAGATCAGGGACAGGGGCAGTTCTTC.

This clonotype is judged medium-sized. CDR3 loop: CASSSLPGTGEDGYTF. In DNA, the CDR3 is TGCGCCAGCAGCTCGCTTCCTGGGACAGGGGAGGACGGCTACACCTTC. The rearrangement joins TRBV5-1 to TRBJ1-2; TRBD1 agrees at 10 bases. This CDR3 region has 16 residues. Germline CDR1 SGHRS, CDR2 YFSETQ. The V segment lost 3 bases and the J segment 8 bases; nucleotides outside the gene matches: 13.

By proportion, this clonotype is medium-sized. DNA of the CDR3: TGCAGTGCTAGAGATTGGGACAGGGTGAACACTGAAGCTTTCTTT. Protein sequence: CSARDWDRVNTEAFF. V is TRBV20-1 and J is TRBJ1-1; 9 nucleotides line up with TRBD1. Trimming removed 0 bases from V and 0 bases from J; junction bases left unmatched: 2. The length of the CDR3 is 15 residues. Per germline, CDR1 DFQATT and CDR2 SNEGSKA (reference sequence).

Within the sample, this clonotype is medium-sized. This chain connects TRBV27 to TRBJ2-3, with a tentative D call TRBD1 (6 bases). Germline V gene lookup returns CDR1 MNHEY and CDR2 SMNVEV (reference sequence). Between the trimmed V and J ends, which lost 5 bases and 5 bases, there was a span of 8 bases. The CDR3 has 12 amino acids. CDR3 DNA: TGTGCCAGCAGTCGCAGGGGAGATACGCAGTATTTT. Translating it yields CASSRRGDTQYF.

The sample holds a few counts of this clonotype. The chain combines TRBV10-3 with TRBJ2-5; weak D call: TRBD2 (6 bases). V was pared by 3 bases and J by 0 bases, with 8 bases between. CDR3 length: 14 amino acids. Germline V gene sequence: CDR1 ENHRY, CDR2 SYGVKD. CDR3 sequence reads: CAISDGGYQETQYF. The CDR3 nucleotides read TGTGCCATCAGTGATGGGGGGTACCAAGAGACCCAGTACTTC.

By sample share, this clonotype is medium-sized (0.01 to 0.1%). This chain uses TRBV10-1 with TRBJ2-3, with no clear D. The CDR3 spans 11 residues. CDR1 and CDR2 (germline): WNHNN, SYGVQD (reference sequence). Trimming cost V 4 bases and J 8 bases, with 7 bases left between them. The CDR3 bases are TGCGCCAGCAGTGGCCGAGGTACGCAGTATTTT. Its translation: CASSGRGTQYF.

By its share, this clonotype is medium-sized. The J gene is TRBJ2-4, the V gene TRBV29-1; a possible D gene is TRBD2 (6 bases). Germline V gene sequence: CDR1 SQVTM, CDR2 ANQGSEA. The V end was cut by 4 bases, the J end by 8 bases, with 18 bases between. The CDR3 has 14 residues. This CDR3 reads CSVGRDSQRDIQYF. The CDR3, as DNA: TGCAGCGTTGGGCGGGACTCACAAAGGGACATTCAGTACTTC.